This passage covers 30 T cell receptor beta chains from one sample sequenced in a study of T cell changes during pregnancy in multiple sclerosis. Produced via immunoSEQ multiplex PCR; TCRdb's table is partial and in-frame only. The sample records fewer than 50,000 clones, roughly 90% being singletons. The sample consisted of CD8+ T cells from peripheral blood mononuclear cells, taken in the third trimester of pregnancy. All receptors derive from a female donor with multiple sclerosis, enrolled in a pregnancy study.

V and J are TRBV19 and TRBJ2-4, with a tentative D call TRBD2 (6 bases). This CDR3 comprises 14 residues. The germline CDR1 and CDR2 sequences are LNHDA and SQIVND (reference sequence). Trimming pared 9 bases from V and 5 bases from J, leaving 17 bases between. The CDR3 region is CASRNSGVENIQYF. As DNA, the CDR3 is TGTGCCAGCAGAAACTCGGGGGTGGAAAACATTCAGTACTTC.

The V and J genes are TRBV4-2 and TRBJ2-4, with 8 nucleotides matching TRBD1. Germline V gene data show CDR1 as LGHNA and CDR2 as YNFKEQ. Unmatched junction bases numbered 7, after V lost 0 bases and J lost 6 bases. The CDR3 runs to 16 residues. For the CDR3, the DNA is TGTGCCAGCAGCCAAGAAACAGGGGGATCTGTAAACATTCAGTACTTC. Translated: CASSQETGGSVNIQYF.

The chain couples TRBV5-1 to TRBJ2-7; TRBD2 matches 8 bases. Germline V CDR1 and CDR2: SGHRS, YFSETQ. CDR3 length equals 16 residues. V shed 4 bases, J shed 3 bases, and the junction held 12 bases outside the gene matches. The CDR3 DNA follows: TGCGCCAGCAGCCCCCTCGGGCGGGAGGCAGGCTACGAGCAGTACTTC. Its translation: CASSPLGREAGYEQYF.

The rearrangement uses TRBV28 and TRBJ1-2, with 7 bases identical to TRBD1. Per the germline V gene, CDR1 is MDHEN and CDR2 is SYDVKM. Losses at the gene ends were 6 bases for V and 5 bases for J; bases not matched to a gene: 9. The CDR3 is made up of 14 amino acids. The CDR3, as DNA: TGTGCCAGCAGATCCCGGGACAGCCTTTATGGCTACACCTTC. Translation gives CASRSRDSLYGYTF.

In this sample, this clone turned up once. The J gene is TRBJ2-1, the V gene TRBV15, with D perhaps matching TRBD2 (5 bases). Germline V gene lookup returns CDR1 LNHNV and CDR2 YYDKDF (reference sequence). V dropped 1 base and J dropped 8 bases, with 15 bases sitting between them. There are 15 residues in the CDR3. Here the CDR3 reads CATSRGRGDGDEQFF. The CDR3 DNA follows: TGTGCCACCAGCAGAGGCCGCGGTGACGGGGATGAGCAGTTCTTC.

This clone was recorded once. The V gene is TRBV19, the J gene TRBJ2-7, with 9 bases aligning to TRBD2. The germline V gene has CDR1 LNHDA and CDR2 SQIVND (reference sequence). This CDR3 has 15 amino acids. After removal of 5 bases from V and 2 bases from J, the junction contained 7 bases not matched to a gene. CDR3 sequence reads: CASSWGASGTYEQYF. In DNA form, the CDR3 reads TGTGCCAGTAGTTGGGGGGCTAGCGGGACCTACGAGCAGTACTTC.

J is TRBJ2-5 and V is TRBV7-9; D call uncertain. This CDR3 has 13 amino acids. Trimming shortened V by 5 bases and J by 5 bases, and 12 bases separated the two germline ends. Germline V gene lookup returns CDR1 SEHNR and CDR2 FQNEAQ (reference sequence). CDR3 nucleotide sequence: TGTGCCAGCAGCCCACGTGAGGTGGAGACCCAGTACTTC. This translates into CASSPREVETQYF.

The chain has TRBV2 and TRBJ2-5; D possibly corresponds to TRBD1 (5 bases). Deletions cut 4 bases from V and 0 bases from J, with 15 bases between. The germline CDR1 and CDR2 sequences are SNHLY and FYNNEI. The CDR3 totals 16 residues. The CDR3 DNA follows: TGTGCCAGCAGTGGGGAAGGACATTTGTACCAAGAGACCCAGTACTTC. Its protein product is CASSGEGHLYQETQYF.

The chain uses TRBV19 and TRBJ2-4; the D gene is possibly TRBD1 (6 bases). Germline V gene sequence: CDR1 LNHDA, CDR2 SQIVND (reference sequence). This CDR3 is built from 15 residues. V lost 4 bases and J 3 bases, leaving 13 bases between the germline ends. The CDR3 region is CASSTARGGKNIQYF. The CDR3 DNA is TGTGCCAGTAGTACGGCCAGGGGTGGCAAAAACATTCAGTACTTC.

The chain joins TRBV6-1 to TRBJ1-1, with a possible D match to TRBD1 (6 bases). This CDR3 has 14 residues. V was trimmed by 8 bases and J by 4 bases, leaving 17 bases between them. In germline, CDR1 is MNHNS, CDR2 SASEGT. The CDR3, as DNA: TGTGCCAGCCCCGACAAGGGGGATAGCACTGAAGCTTTCTTT. Residues: CASPDKGDSTEAFF.

V gene TRBV14 combines with J gene TRBJ2-2, with TRBD2 matching 8 bases. The CDR3 sequence is 13 residues long. With V trimmed by 1 base and J by 11 bases, 3 bases remained unmatched. Germline V lookup: CDR1 SGHDN, CDR2 FVKESK. The CDR3, as DNA: TGTGCCAGCAGCCAAGGATGGACTAGCGAGCTGTTTTTT. It is translated as CASSQGWTSELFF.

The V gene is TRBV6-4, the J gene TRBJ2-3; no clear D gene. This CDR3 region has 13 residues. V lost 5 bases and J lost 6, with 12 bases in between. Looked up from germline, CDR1 is MRHNA and CDR2 is SNTAGT. The CDR3 DNA reads as TGTGCCAGCAGTTTTACGGTGACTGATACGCAGTATTTT. This sequence encodes CASSFTVTDTQYF.

This sequence joins TRBV4-3 and TRBJ1-2, with D uncertain. Per the germline V gene, CDR1 is LGHNA and CDR2 is YSLEER. This CDR3 contains 13 residues. The V end lost 0 bases, the J end lost 4 bases, and 6 bases lay between the germline ends. The CDR3 region is CASSQDGAYGYTF. CDR3 bases: TGCGCCAGCAGCCAAGACGGAGCCTATGGCTACACCTTC.

The V call is TRBV7-8, the J call TRBJ2-7, with 11 bases identical to TRBD1. J gave up 3 bases and V 10 bases, and 5 bases lay outside the gene matches. From germline, CDR1 is SGHVS and CDR2 FQNEAQ. The CDR3 length is 13 residues. In DNA form, the CDR3 reads TGTGCCACCCGGGACAGGGGGATCTACGAGCAGTACTTC. Translation: CATRDRGIYEQYF.

The rearrangement joins TRBV30 to TRBJ2-2, with 9 bases lining up with TRBD1. This CDR3 is built from 14 residues. V trimming: 4 bases; J trimming: 5 bases; junction bases outside the gene matches: 5. CDR1 is GTSNPN and CDR2 is SVGIG in the germline V gene (reference sequence). The CDR3 spells CAWNPGTGTGELFF. Written as DNA, the CDR3 is TGTGCCTGGAATCCCGGGACAGGGACCGGGGAGCTGTTTTTT.

The rearrangement uses TRBV4-1 and TRBJ2-2, with a tentative D call TRBD1 (6 bases). The CDR3 is 15 residues long. With 4 bases removed from V and 1 base from J, the gap between germline ends came to 10 bases. The germline CDR1 and CDR2 sequences are MGHRA and YSYEKL. The CDR3 DNA sequence: TGCGCCAGCAGCCTGTGGACAGAGAACACCGGGGAGCTGTTTTTT. This encodes CASSLWTENTGELFF.

The chain is built from TRBV7-9 and TRBJ2-7, with D maybe TRBD2 (6 bases). CDR1 is SEHNR, CDR2 FQNEAQ, per germline (reference sequence). V dropped 5 bases and J dropped 0 bases, with 14 bases sitting between them. The CDR3 totals 15 residues. CDR3: CASSPGLSSSYEQYF. The CDR3 region has the DNA TGTGCCAGCAGCCCGGGACTCTCAAGCTCCTACGAGCAGTACTTC.

This clone was observed once. The chain employs TRBV7-9 and TRBJ1-1, with D maybe TRBD1 (6 bases). The V end was cut by 1 base, the J end by 10 bases, with 10 bases between. Germline V gene lookup returns CDR1 SEHNR and CDR2 FQNEAQ (reference sequence). This CDR3 has 12 residues. CDR3 sequence: CASSLDRDAAFF. CDR3 nucleotides: TGTGCCAGCAGCTTAGACAGGGACGCAGCTTTCTTT.

V is TRBV9 and J is TRBJ2-3; no clear D gene. This CDR3 is built from 13 residues. Germline CDR1 SGDLS, CDR2 YYNGEE. Trimming took 0 bases from V and 6 from J, leaving 8 bases between them. CDR3 region: CASSVVDSDTQYF. The CDR3 DNA reads as TGTGCCAGCAGCGTAGTTGATAGCGATACGCAGTATTTT.

The genes are TRBV4-3 and TRBJ2-7, with D hard to call. Germline CDR1 LGHNA, CDR2 YSLEER. CDR3 size: 15 residues. Trimming removed 0 bases at V and 3 bases at J, with 12 bases between. CDR3 amino acids: CASSQDRSYSYEQYF. CDR3 DNA: TGCGCCAGCAGCCAAGATCGCTCCTACAGCTACGAGCAGTACTTC.

The chain combines TRBV7-9 with TRBJ2-5, with no clear D. Trimming left V 2 bases short and J 5 bases short, with 12 bases between. Germline V lookup: CDR1 SEHNR, CDR2 FQNEAQ (reference sequence). This CDR3 region has 14 residues. The CDR3 here is CASSLNLVAETQYF. CDR3 DNA: TGTGCCAGCAGCTTAAACCTCGTCGCGGAGACCCAGTACTTC.

The chain recombines TRBV9 with TRBJ2-3, with 12 nucleotides matching TRBD2. The CDR3 consists of 16 residues. V shed 4 bases and J 2 bases; nucleotides not matched to a gene: 5. Looked up from germline, CDR1 is SGDLS and CDR2 is YYNGEE. The CDR3 here is CASSPRLAGATDTQYF. In nucleotides, the CDR3 is TGTGCCAGCAGCCCCCGACTAGCGGGAGCCACAGATACGCAGTATTTT.

V and J are TRBV28 and TRBJ1-2; 9 nucleotides match TRBD1. V lost 6 bases to trimming and J lost 3 bases; unmatched junction nucleotides: 5. Germline CDR1 is MDHEN and CDR2 is SYDVKM. The CDR3 contains 14 residues. CDR3 nucleotides: TGTGCCAGCAGCTACGACAGGGGGGACTATGGCTACACCTTC. As protein: CASSYDRGDYGYTF.

This chain links TRBV6-5 with TRBJ2-1, with TRBD2 identical over 10 bases. The CDR3 contains 16 residues. The germline gives CDR1 MNHEY, CDR2 SVGAGI. V lost 0 bases to trimming and J lost 2 bases; unmatched junction nucleotides: 1. The CDR3 sequence: CASSYSLAGAYNEQFF. CDR3 bases: TGTGCCAGCAGTTACTCTCTAGCGGGAGCCTACAATGAGCAGTTCTTC.

V usage is TRBV28 and J usage is TRBJ2-7, with a possible D match to TRBD2 (5 bases). V was clipped by 5 bases and J by 3 bases, with 14 bases between them. The germline V gene encodes CDR1 MDHEN and CDR2 SYDVKM. The CDR3 has 14 amino acids. CDR3 loop: CASSPGLEYYEQYF. The CDR3 DNA is TGTGCCAGCAGTCCCGGACTGGAATACTACGAGCAGTACTTC.

The gene calls are TRBV7-9 and TRBJ2-7; TRBD1 matches at 9 bases. CDR3 length: 14 residues. Germline CDR1 SEHNR, CDR2 FQNEAQ (reference sequence). V lost 4 bases, J lost 6 bases, and 7 bases stayed unmatched. The CDR3 DNA sequence: TGTGCCAGCAGCTCTAGGGACAGGGAAGGCGAGCAGTACTTC. Translation: CASSSRDREGEQYF.

On this clone itself: Distinct nucleotide sequences in the sample also encode this CDR3. The chain combines TRBV27 with TRBJ1-1; TRBD1 might be the D (5 bases). The CDR3 spans 14 residues. The V end lost 3 bases, the J end lost 0 bases, and 8 bases lay between the germline ends. Germline CDR1 reads MNHEY; CDR2 reads SMNVEV (reference sequence). For the CDR3, the DNA is TGTGCCAGCAGTTTGGGGGGTTTGAACACTGAAGCTTTCTTT. Residues: CASSLGGLNTEAFF.

The chain uses TRBV18 and TRBJ1-4; D gene uncertain. Germline CDR1 reads KGHSH; CDR2 reads LQKENI. The CDR3 has 11 amino acids. The V and J ends lost 4 bases and 8 bases respectively, with 5 bases between them. CDR3 amino acids: CASSRQEKLFF. Written as DNA, the CDR3 is TGTGCCAGCTCACGTCAGGAAAAACTGTTTTTT.

This chain joins TRBV28 and TRBJ2-7; D call uncertain. This CDR3 is 12 amino acids long. The V and J ends lost 4 bases and 4 bases respectively, with 8 bases between them. Germline assignment: CDR1 MDHEN and CDR2 SYDVKM. The CDR3, as DNA: TGTGCCAGCAGTTCCCTTGTTTACGAGCAGTACTTC. It specifies CASSSLVYEQYF.

The chain couples TRBV15 to TRBJ1-1; D ambiguous. V was cut by 7 bases and J by 4 bases, with 22 bases left in between. Germline CDR1 is LNHNV and CDR2 is YYDKDF (reference sequence). The CDR3 has 16 amino acids. DNA for the CDR3: TGTGCCACCAAAGATTTCCCAGGCCTCGTCGGCACTGAAGCTTTCTTT. Its protein is CATKDFPGLVGTEAFF.